This T cell receptor (beta chain) was found in a study of T cell repertoires in cytomegalovirus infection. Study-wide results and caveats: Summed frequency of shared TCR beta families picked out CMV carriers who also had the relevant HLA. Dominating the ex vivo response were TCR beta clonotypes that were CMV-specific and HLA-C-restricted.

Regarding this clonotype: Its antigen is undetermined.

Germline V gene data show CDR1 as MNHEY and CDR2 as SVGEGT. CDR3 length equals 15 residues. The V end was cut by 2 bases, the J end by 2 bases, with 13 bases between. TCRdb processed the reads anew with MiXCR; each CDR3 protein has one entry. The repertoire consists of 150,000 or so distinct CDR3 sequences, with roughly 20% occurring once and the leading ten covering about 25%. This rearrangement joins TRBV6-2 or TRBV6-3 to TRBJ2-7, with no clear D. The sequence came from a human donor in good health (CMV status not recorded). Some clones in this sample may be carry-over from other donors' samples. Sequencing used CD8+ T cells from cultured PBMCs, obtained from culture after CMV antigen stimulation. CDR3 nucleotide sequence: TGTGCCAGCAGTTACGGGCTCGCGACAACCTACGAGCAGTACTTC. Encoded protein: CASSYGLATTYEQYF.